This T cell receptor (beta chain) stems from a study of T-cell reconstitution after alpha-beta-depleted transplantation in children. This CDR3 is built from 13 residues. Per the germline V gene, CDR1 is MNHNY and CDR2 is SVGAGI (reference sequence). V was shortened by 7 bases and J by 7 bases, with 16 bases between the two germline ends. This clonotype came up many times. Preparation of the TCRbeta library involved a method that used unique molecular identifiers. TCRdb re-called the PCR reads with MiXCR, one entry per CDR3 protein. The sample has about 640,000 distinct CDR3 sequences, roughly 17% seen once.

This clonotype was sampled from a human donor who donated a stem cell graft to a child with acute myeloid leukemia. This material consisted of PBMCs from the stem cell graft donor, taken from the stem cell graft. This chain joins TRBV6-6 and TRBJ1-1, with D unresolved. The CDR3 nucleotides read TGTGCCAGCACCCCTGGTGGCCACCTTGAAGCTTTCTTT. Translation gives CASTPGGHLEAFF.